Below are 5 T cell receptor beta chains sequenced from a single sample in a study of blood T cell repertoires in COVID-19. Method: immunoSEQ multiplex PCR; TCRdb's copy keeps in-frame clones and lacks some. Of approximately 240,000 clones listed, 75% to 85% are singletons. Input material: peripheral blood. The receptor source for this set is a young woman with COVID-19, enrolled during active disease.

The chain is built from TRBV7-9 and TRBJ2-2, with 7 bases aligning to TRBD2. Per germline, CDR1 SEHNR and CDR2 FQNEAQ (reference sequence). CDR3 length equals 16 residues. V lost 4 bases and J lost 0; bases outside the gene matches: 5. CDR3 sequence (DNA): TGTGCCAGCAGCTCGCTAGCGGAATCGAACACCGGGGAGCTGTTTTTT. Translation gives CASSSLAESNTGELFF.

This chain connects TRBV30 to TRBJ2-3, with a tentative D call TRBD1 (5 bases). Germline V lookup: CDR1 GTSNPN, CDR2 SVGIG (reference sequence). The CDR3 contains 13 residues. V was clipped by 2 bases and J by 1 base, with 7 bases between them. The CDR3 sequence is CAWSQGGTDTQYF. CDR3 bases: TGTGCCTGGAGTCAGGGCGGCACAGATACGCAGTATTTT.

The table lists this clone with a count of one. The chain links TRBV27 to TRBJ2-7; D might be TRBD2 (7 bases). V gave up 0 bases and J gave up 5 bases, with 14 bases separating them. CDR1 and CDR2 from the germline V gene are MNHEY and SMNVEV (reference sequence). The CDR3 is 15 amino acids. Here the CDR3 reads CASSLSGGAFDEQYF. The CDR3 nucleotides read TGTGCCAGCAGTTTATCGGGGGGGGCTTTCGACGAGCAGTACTTC.

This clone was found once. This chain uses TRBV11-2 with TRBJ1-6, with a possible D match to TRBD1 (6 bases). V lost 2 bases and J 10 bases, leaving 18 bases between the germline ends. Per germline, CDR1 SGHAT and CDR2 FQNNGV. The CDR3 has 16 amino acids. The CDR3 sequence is CASSLSAGDRRSPLHF. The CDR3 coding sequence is TGTGCCAGCAGCTTATCTGCAGGGGATAGACGATCACCCCTCCACTTT.

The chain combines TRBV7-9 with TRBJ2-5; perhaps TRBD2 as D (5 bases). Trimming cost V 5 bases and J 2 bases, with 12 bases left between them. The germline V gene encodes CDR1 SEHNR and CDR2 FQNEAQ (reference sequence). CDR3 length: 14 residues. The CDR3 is CASSPRAGQETQYF. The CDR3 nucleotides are TGTGCCAGCAGCCCTCGGGCGGGTCAAGAGACCCAGTACTTC.